This TCR beta chain was sequenced for a study of blood T cells in healthy people across ages. With a J-beta primer mix and a sample-barcoded 5' primer, a second PCR ran about 7 to 12 cycles. TCRdb independently ran MiXCR on the 5' RACE reads; one entry per CDR3 protein. This sample carries roughly 500,000 distinct CDR3 sequences, 24% of them seen once, and the ten largest clones take 7.5% to 9%. Peripheral blood samples of roughly 9.9 milliliters were drawn from each donor. Samples each yielded at least 6 micrograms of total RNA. Between the trimmed V and J ends, which lost 2 bases and 3 bases, there was a span of 14 bases. This CDR3 spans 16 amino acids. The germline V gene encodes CDR1 LGHNT and CDR2 FRNRAP. These same data were also listed under a study on T cells of mothers and their children. That paper states: Maternal samples each gave over 9 million TCR beta CDR3 reads, and child samples approximately 2.8 million each.

The TCR was taken from a boy between 10 and 17 years old in good health. The sample was blood. The V and J genes are TRBV12-5 and TRBJ1-5; D unresolved. This chain's CDR3 is CASGLYPAGANQPQHF. The DNA for the CDR3 is TGTGCTAGTGGTTTGTACCCGGCAGGAGCCAATCAGCCCCAGCATTTT.